The 12 T cell receptor beta chains below come from one sample, sequenced in a study of blood T cell repertoires in COVID-19. The method was immunoSEQ multiplex PCR; TCRdb's version includes in-frame clones alone and lacks a portion of them. Of more than 150,000 clones listed, roughly 87% are singletons. The sequenced material came from PBMCs or T cells enriched from blood (not recorded which). These receptors originate from a woman under 40 who had recovered from COVID-19.

The chain links TRBV9 to TRBJ1-3; 8 bases are a match to TRBD1. The length of the CDR3 is 15 residues. CDR1 SGDLS and CDR2 YYNGEE come from the germline V gene. The J segment lost 0 bases and the V segment lost 6 bases, leaving 5 bases of the junction unmatched. The CDR3 spells CASNPTGASGNTIYF. CDR3 nucleotides: TGTGCCAGCAACCCGACAGGGGCCTCTGGAAACACCATATATTTT.

The chain links TRBV18 to TRBJ1-1; 7 positions agree with TRBD1. This CDR3 comprises 13 residues. CDR1 KGHSH and CDR2 LQKENI come from the germline V gene. J gave up 1 base and V 5 bases, and 1 base lay outside the gene matches. The chain's CDR3 is CASSNRGNTEAFF. In DNA form, the CDR3 reads TGTGCCAGCTCAAACAGGGGGAACACTGAAGCTTTCTTT.

The chain carries TRBV18 and TRBJ1-1; the D gene is possibly TRBD1 (6 bases). Germline V gene sequence: CDR1 KGHSH, CDR2 LQKENI. The CDR3 has 15 residues. Trimming removed 1 base from V and 1 base from J, with 10 bases in between. CDR3 sequence: CASSPRGGENTEAFF. The CDR3 DNA is TGTGCCAGCTCACCACGAGGGGGAGAGAACACTGAAGCTTTCTTT.

The V and J genes are TRBV19 and TRBJ2-5; D might be TRBD1 (6 bases). The CDR3 has 15 amino acids. The germline V and J ends were trimmed by 3 bases and 4 bases, with 15 bases remaining between them. Germline V CDR1 and CDR2: LNHDA, SQIVND (reference sequence). Here the CDR3 DNA reads TGTGCCAGTAGTATCGGAGGTAACAGGGTAGAGACCCAGTACTTC. Translation: CASSIGGNRVETQYF.

The chain recombines TRBV6-1 with TRBJ1-5, with 7 bases identical to TRBD1. Looked up from germline, CDR1 is MNHNS and CDR2 is SASEGT. This CDR3 is built from 17 residues. Trimming at V came to 2 bases and at J to 0 bases, leaving 7 bases not matched to a gene. The CDR3, as DNA: TGTGCCAGCAGTGAATTCCGGGACAGCGATAGCAATCAGCCCCAGCATTTT. Residues: CASSEFRDSDSNQPQHF.

This CDR3 reads CATGDGNQPQHF. DNA of the CDR3: TGTGCCACAGGGGATGGCAATCAGCCCCAGCATTTT. V is TRBV12-3 or TRBV12-4 and J is TRBJ1-5; maybe TRBD1 (6 bases). V lost 10 bases and J 2 bases, leaving 9 bases between the germline ends. The CDR3 contains 12 residues.

This chain joins TRBV27 and TRBJ1-2, with 9 positions matching TRBD1. CDR1 MNHEY and CDR2 SMNVEV come from the germline V gene (reference sequence). V lost 5 bases, J lost 4 bases, and 5 bases stayed unmatched. The CDR3 covers 14 residues. The CDR3 coding sequence is TGTGCCAGCAGTCTGGACAGGGGTTCCTATGGCTACACCTTC. It codes for CASSLDRGSYGYTF.

CDR3 bases: TGTGCCAGCAGCTTGGAAATTAGCGGGGGCCCAAGCACAGATACGCAGTATTTT. Protein sequence: CASSLEISGGPSTDTQYF. The V gene is TRBV5-6, the J gene TRBJ2-3; 9 positions match TRBD2. Germline CDR1 and CDR2: SGHDT and YYEEEE. The CDR3 runs 18 residues. With 0 bases clipped from V and 0 bases from J, the junction kept 8 bases outside the gene matches.

The chain combines TRBV27 with TRBJ2-6; D is unresolved. V was cut by 0 bases and J by 0 bases, with 15 bases left in between. Germline CDR1 is MNHEY and CDR2 is SMNVEV (reference sequence). The CDR3 is 19 amino acids. The CDR3, as DNA: TGTGCCAGCAGTTTATCGATGGTAGCCGTTAGCTCTGGGGCCAACGTCCTGACTTTC. Translation: CASSLSMVAVSSGANVLTF.

The rearrangement uses TRBV7-9 and TRBJ1-1, with D possibly TRBD1 on 6 matching bases. The V gene lost 3 bases and the J gene lost 7 bases, with 12 bases spanning the gap. Germline V lookup: CDR1 SEHNR, CDR2 FQNEAQ (reference sequence). The CDR3 runs 13 residues. CDR3 sequence: CASSFGTSNEAFF. The CDR3 DNA reads TGTGCCAGCAGCTTTGGGACAAGCAATGAAGCTTTCTTT.

The chain links TRBV2 to TRBJ2-7; D might be TRBD2 (5 bases). The length of the CDR3 is 14 residues. CDR1 is SNHLY and CDR2 is FYNNEI in the germline V gene. With 3 bases removed from V and 0 bases from J, the gap between germline ends came to 9 bases. As DNA, the CDR3 is TGTGCCAGCAGTGAGTCGGGAAGCTCCTACGAGCAGTACTTC. The encoded protein is CASSESGSSYEQYF. The entire variable domain, with the rest obtained from reference TRBV2 and TRBJ2-7, is as follows: EPEVTQTPSHQVTQMGQEVILRCVPISNHLYFYWYRQILGQKVEFLVSFYNNEISEKSEIFDDQFSVERPDGSNFTLKIRSTKLEDSAMYFCASSESGSSYEQYFGPGTRLTVT.

The chain recombines TRBV6-5 with TRBJ2-7; 8 bases align to TRBD1. V dropped 6 bases and J dropped 1; count of bases not matched to a gene: 8. The germline V gene encodes CDR1 MNHEY and CDR2 SVGAGI. The CDR3 sequence is 15 residues long. CDR3 loop: CASRIAGTGSYEQYF. For the CDR3, the DNA is TGTGCCAGCAGAATTGCCGGGACAGGTTCCTACGAGCAGTACTTC.